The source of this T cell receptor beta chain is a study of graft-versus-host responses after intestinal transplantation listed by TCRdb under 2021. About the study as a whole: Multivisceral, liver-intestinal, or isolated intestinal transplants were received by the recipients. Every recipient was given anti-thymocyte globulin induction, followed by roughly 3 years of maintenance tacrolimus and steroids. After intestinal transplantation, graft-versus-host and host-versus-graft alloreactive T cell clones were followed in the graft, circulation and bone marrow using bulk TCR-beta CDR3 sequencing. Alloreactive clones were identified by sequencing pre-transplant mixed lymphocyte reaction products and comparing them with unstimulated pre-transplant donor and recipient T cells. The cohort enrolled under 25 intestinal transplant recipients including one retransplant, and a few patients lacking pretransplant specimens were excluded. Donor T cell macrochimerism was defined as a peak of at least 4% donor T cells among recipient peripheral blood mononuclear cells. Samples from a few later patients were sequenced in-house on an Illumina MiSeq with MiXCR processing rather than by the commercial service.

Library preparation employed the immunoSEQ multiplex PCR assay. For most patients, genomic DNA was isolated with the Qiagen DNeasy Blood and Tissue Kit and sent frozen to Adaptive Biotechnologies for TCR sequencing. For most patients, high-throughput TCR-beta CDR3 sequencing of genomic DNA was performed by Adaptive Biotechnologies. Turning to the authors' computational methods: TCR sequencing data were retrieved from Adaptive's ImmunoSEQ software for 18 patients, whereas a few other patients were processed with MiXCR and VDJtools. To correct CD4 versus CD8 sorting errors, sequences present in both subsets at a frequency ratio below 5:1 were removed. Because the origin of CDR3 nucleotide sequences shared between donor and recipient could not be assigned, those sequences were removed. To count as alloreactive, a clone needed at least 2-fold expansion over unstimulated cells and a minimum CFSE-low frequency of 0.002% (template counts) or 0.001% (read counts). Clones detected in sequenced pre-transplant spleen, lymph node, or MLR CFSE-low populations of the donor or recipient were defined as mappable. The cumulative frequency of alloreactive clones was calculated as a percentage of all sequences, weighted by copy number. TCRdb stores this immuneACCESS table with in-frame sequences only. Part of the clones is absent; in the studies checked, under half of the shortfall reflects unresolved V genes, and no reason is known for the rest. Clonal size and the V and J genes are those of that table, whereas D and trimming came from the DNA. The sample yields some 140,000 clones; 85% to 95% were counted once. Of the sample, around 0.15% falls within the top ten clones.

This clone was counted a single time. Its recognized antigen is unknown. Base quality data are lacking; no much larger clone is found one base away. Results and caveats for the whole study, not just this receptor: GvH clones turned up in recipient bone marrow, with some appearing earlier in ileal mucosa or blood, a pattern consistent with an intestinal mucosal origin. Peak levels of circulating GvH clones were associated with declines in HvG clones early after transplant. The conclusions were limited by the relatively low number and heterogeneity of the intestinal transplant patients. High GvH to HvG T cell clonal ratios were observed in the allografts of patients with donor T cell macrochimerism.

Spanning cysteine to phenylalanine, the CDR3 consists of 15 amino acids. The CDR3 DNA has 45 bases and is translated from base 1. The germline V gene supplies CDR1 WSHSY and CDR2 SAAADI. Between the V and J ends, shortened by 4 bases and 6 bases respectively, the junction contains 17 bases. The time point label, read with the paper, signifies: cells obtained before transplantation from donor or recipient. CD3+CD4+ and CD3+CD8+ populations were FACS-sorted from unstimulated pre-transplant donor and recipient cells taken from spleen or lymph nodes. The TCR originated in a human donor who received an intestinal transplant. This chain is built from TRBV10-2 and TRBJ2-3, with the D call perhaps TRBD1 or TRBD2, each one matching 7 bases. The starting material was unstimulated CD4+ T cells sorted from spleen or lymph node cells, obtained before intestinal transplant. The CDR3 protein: CASSVWGRGPDTQYF. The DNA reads TGCGCCAGCAGTGTGTGGGGGAGGGGGCCGGATACGCAGTATTTT.